The entry below describes one T cell receptor (beta chain). The source of the sample is a study of blood T cell repertoires in COVID-19. Overall study context: From the United States, Italy and Spain came samples of acute and convalescent COVID-19. Sample material is recorded as cDNA or gDNA derived from T cells, B-cell-depleted T cells, or PBMCs.

Original data processing: Reference gene primer amplification in the assay estimated nucleated cell counts. Repertoires were generated with immunoSEQ multiplex PCR, while TCRdb's copy carries only in-frame clones and drops some. V, J and clone size are those of that table, while D and trimming were read from the DNA. Of some 100,000 clones in the sample, around 80% were seen once. Germline loops: CDR1 SGHAT, CDR2 FQNNGV. This CDR3 contains 14 residues. V lost 4 bases to trimming and J lost 4 bases; unmatched junction nucleotides: 5. This chain links TRBV11-2 with TRBJ1-1; 8 nucleotides match TRBD1. The sequence came from a man in his 70s with acute or convalescent COVID-19. Material: peripheral blood. The CDR3 protein is CASSSRTGSTEAFF. CDR3 nucleotide sequence: TGTGCCAGCAGCTCCCGGACAGGGTCCACTGAAGCTTTCTTT.